This entry features one T cell receptor (beta chain) sequence. This sample was taken from a study of blood T cell repertoires in COVID-19. CDR3 size: 17 residues. The J segment lost 0 bases and the V segment lost 4 bases, leaving 9 bases of the junction unmatched. Germline V gene data show CDR1 as SGHNT and CDR2 as YYREEE (reference sequence). The assay was immunoSEQ multiplex PCR, and TCRdb's table has in-frame clones only and misses some. Of under 95,000 clones detected, about 80% appear once; the ten largest clones hold about 30%. This TCR came from a man aged 55-75 years with active or convalescent COVID-19. Sequenced sample: peripheral blood. The genes are TRBV5-4 and TRBJ2-3, with TRBD2 matching 9 bases. In DNA form, the CDR3 reads TGTGCCAGCAGCACAAACTTAGCGGGAGTCAGCACAGATACGCAGTATTTT. It yields the protein CASSTNLAGVSTDTQYF. The variable domain in full, with the rest retrieved from reference TRBV5-4 and TRBJ2-3, is ETGVTQSPTHLIKTRGQQVTLRCSSQSGHNTVSWYQQALGQGPQFIFQYYREEENGRGNFPPRFSGLQFPNYSSELNVNALELDDSALYLCASSTNLAGVSTDTQYFGPGTRLTVL.